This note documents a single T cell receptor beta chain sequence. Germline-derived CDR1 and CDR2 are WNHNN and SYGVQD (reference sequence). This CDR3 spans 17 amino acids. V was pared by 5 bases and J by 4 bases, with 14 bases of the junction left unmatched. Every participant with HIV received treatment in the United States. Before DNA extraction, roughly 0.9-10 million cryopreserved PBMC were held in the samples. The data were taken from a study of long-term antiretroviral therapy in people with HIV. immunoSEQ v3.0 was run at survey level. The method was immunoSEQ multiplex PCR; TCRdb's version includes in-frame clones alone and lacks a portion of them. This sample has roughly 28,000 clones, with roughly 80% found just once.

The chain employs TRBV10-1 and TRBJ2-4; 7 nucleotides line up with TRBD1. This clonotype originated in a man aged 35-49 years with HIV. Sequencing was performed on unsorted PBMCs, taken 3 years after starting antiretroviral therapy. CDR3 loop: CASSSFFGGQEKNIQYF. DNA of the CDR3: TGCGCCAGCAGTTCCTTTTTTGGAGGACAGGAAAAAAACATTCAGTACTTC.